One sample yielded the 14 T cell receptor beta chains listed below, sequenced in a study of shared clonotypes between healthy human individuals. Clones were read by immunoSEQ multiplex PCR, and TCRdb kept only the in-frame ones, dropping some. The sample includes hundreds of thousands of clones, around 96% of them seen just once. What was sequenced was naive CD4+ T cells sorted from blood. The subset is: CD45RA+ positively selected. The receptors shown here come from a woman aged 25 to 39 in good health.

The rearrangement uses TRBV2 and TRBJ1-4, with a possible D match to TRBD1 (6 bases). From germline, CDR1 is SNHLY and CDR2 FYNNEI. This CDR3 spans 13 amino acids. The ends were cut back, 3 bases at V and 8 bases at J, with 10 bases in the middle. The CDR3 bases are TGTGCCAGCAGTGACGGAGGGGGGGAAAAACTGTTTTTT. Translation: CASSDGGGEKLFF.

This chain connects TRBV18 to TRBJ1-4, with D unresolved. V lost 2 bases to trimming and J lost 8 bases, with 15 bases between them. The germline CDR1 and CDR2 sequences are KGHSH and LQKENI. This CDR3 is built from 15 residues. As DNA, the CDR3 is TGTGCCAGCTCACCAGGTTGGGAGGCGTTCGAAAAACTGTTTTTT. Translating it yields CASSPGWEAFEKLFF.

This chain uses TRBV28 with TRBJ1-5; D is uncertain. CDR1 is MDHEN and CDR2 is SYDVKM in the germline V gene. The CDR3 covers 15 residues. Between the trimmed V and J ends, which lost 0 bases and 4 bases, there was a span of 10 bases. CDR3 amino acids: CASSLWTNSNQPQHF. CDR3 coding DNA: TGTGCCAGCAGTTTATGGACCAATAGTAATCAGCCCCAGCATTTT.

V is TRBV5-1 and J is TRBJ1-2, with D hard to call. The germline CDR1 and CDR2 sequences are SGHRS and YFSETQ. V lost 5 bases, J lost 8 bases, and 16 bases lay in between. The CDR3 is 13 amino acids. CDR3 DNA: TGCGCCAGCAGGGCTGGACCTTCCGAGGGCTACACCTTC. Protein sequence: CASRAGPSEGYTF.

This clone appeared a single time. V and J are TRBV18 and TRBJ1-1, with D hard to call. The V end was cut by 1 base, the J end by 0 bases, with 12 bases between. Germline CDR1 and CDR2: KGHSH and LQKENI. The CDR3 consists of 16 residues. The DNA of the CDR3 is TGTGCCAGCTCACCACGCGAGGGCAAATTGAACACTGAAGCTTTCTTT. Translating gives CASSPREGKLNTEAFF.

The DNA for the CDR3 is TGTGCCAGTAGTGTAATGGGTAGCGGGAGCTACGAGCAGTACTTC. Protein product: CASSVMGSGSYEQYF. The chain links TRBV19 to TRBJ2-7; the match to TRBD2 covers 9 bases. CDR3 length: 15 residues. The trim removed 5 bases at V and 3 bases at J, leaving 8 bases unmatched. Germline loops: CDR1 LNHDA, CDR2 SQIVND (reference sequence).

The chain is built from TRBV6-5 and TRBJ2-7, with TRBD1 matching over 10 bases. The CDR3 loop spans 15 amino acids. The V and J ends lost 6 bases and 3 bases, in that order; junction bases with no gene match: 8. Germline lookup yields CDR1 MNHEY and CDR2 SVGAGI. The CDR3 is CASSYAGTGVYEQYF. The CDR3 coding sequence is TGTGCCAGCAGCTATGCCGGGACAGGGGTCTACGAGCAGTACTTC.

The chain uses TRBV9 and TRBJ1-6, with TRBD1 as a possible D gene (5 bases). The CDR3 runs 17 residues. Germline CDR1 reads SGDLS; CDR2 reads YYNGEE. V lost 2 bases and J lost 0, with 12 bases in between. CDR3 DNA sequence: TGTGCCAGCAGCGTCGCCCCAGGGAGCTCCTATAATTCACCCCTCCACTTT. As protein: CASSVAPGSSYNSPLHF.

This clone was observed a single time. The chain combines TRBV5-1 with TRBJ2-7; maybe TRBD2 (6 bases). There are 15 residues in the CDR3. The germline V gene encodes CDR1 SGHRS and CDR2 YFSETQ. V lost 10 bases to trimming and J lost 7 bases, with 27 bases between them. This CDR3 reads CASRGHGRDLSEQYF. The CDR3 DNA follows: TGCGCCTCCCGTGGCCACGGGCGGGATCTCAGTGAGCAGTACTTC.

The rearrangement joins TRBV28 to TRBJ1-5; D remains ambiguous. The V end lost 7 bases, the J end lost 4 bases, and 17 bases lay between the germline ends. The CDR3 covers 15 residues. Per germline, CDR1 MDHEN and CDR2 SYDVKM. The CDR3 nucleotides read TGTGCCAGCATCCCAGGAAAGGGCGGGAATCAGCCCCAGCATTTT. Translated, it gives CASIPGKGGNQPQHF.

This sequence joins TRBV18 and TRBJ1-4; TRBD1 is a possible D gene (6 bases). Trimming removed 1 base from V and 10 bases from J, with 19 bases in between. The germline V gene has CDR1 KGHSH and CDR2 LQKENI. This CDR3 is 16 amino acids long. In DNA, the CDR3 is TGTGCCAGCTCACCACTCCGGGACAATAGATTCGCAAAACTGTTTTTT. Its protein product is CASSPLRDNRFAKLFF.

The chain uses TRBV18 and TRBJ2-1, with D hard to call. Trimming stripped 10 bases from V and 0 bases from J, with 19 bases between. Germline CDR1 reads KGHSH; CDR2 reads LQKENI. CDR3 length: 16 amino acids. The CDR3 bases are TGTGCCACCCTCCCCTTGGGCCTACTCTCCTACAATGAGCAGTTCTTC. Amino acids: CATLPLGLLSYNEQFF.

This clone appeared once. This rearrangement joins TRBV7-9 to TRBJ2-1, with 7 bases that match TRBD2. Germline V gene sequence: CDR1 SEHNR, CDR2 FQNEAQ (reference sequence). J gave up 0 bases and V 7 bases, and 15 bases lay outside the gene matches. The CDR3 sequence is 18 residues long. The CDR3: CASTPRGVAVPSYNEQFF. The CDR3 nucleotides are TGTGCCAGCACCCCCCGGGGGGTAGCGGTTCCCTCCTACAATGAGCAGTTCTTC.

The genes are TRBV2 and TRBJ2-2; D is undetermined. V lost 6 bases to trimming and J lost 1 base, with 3 bases between them. There are 12 residues in the CDR3. Germline values: CDR1 SNHLY, CDR2 FYNNEI. In DNA, the CDR3 is TGTGCCAGCAGGGAGAACACCGGGGAGCTGTTTTTT. It codes for CASRENTGELFF.